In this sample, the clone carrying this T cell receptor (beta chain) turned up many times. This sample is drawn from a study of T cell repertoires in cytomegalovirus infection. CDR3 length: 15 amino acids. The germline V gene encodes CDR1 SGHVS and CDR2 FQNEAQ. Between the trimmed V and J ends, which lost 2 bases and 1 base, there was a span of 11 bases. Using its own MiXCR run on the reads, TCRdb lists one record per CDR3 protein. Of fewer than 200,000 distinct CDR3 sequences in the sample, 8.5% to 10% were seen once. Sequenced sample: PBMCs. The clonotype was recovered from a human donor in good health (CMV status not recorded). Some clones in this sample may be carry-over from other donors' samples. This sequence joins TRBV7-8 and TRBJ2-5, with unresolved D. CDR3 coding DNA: TGTGCCAGCAGCTTACGAGGACGGATCCAAGAGACCCAGTACTTC. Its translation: CASSLRGRIQETQYF. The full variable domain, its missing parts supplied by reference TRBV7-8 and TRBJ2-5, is GAGVSQSPRYKVAKRGQDVALRCDPISGHVSLFWYQQALGQGPEFLTYFQNEAQLDKSGLPSDRFFAERPEGSVSTLKIQRTQQEDSAVYLCASSLRGRIQETQYFGPGTRLLVL.